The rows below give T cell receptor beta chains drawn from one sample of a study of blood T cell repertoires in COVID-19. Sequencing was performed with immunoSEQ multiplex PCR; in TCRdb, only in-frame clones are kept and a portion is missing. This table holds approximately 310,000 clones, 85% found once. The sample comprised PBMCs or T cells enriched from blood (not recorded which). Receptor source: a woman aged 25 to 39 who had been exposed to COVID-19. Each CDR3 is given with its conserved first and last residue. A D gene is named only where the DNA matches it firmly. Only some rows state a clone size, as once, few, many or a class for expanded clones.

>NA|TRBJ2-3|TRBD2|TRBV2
CASRAGTSGRDTQYF
TGTGCCAGCAGGGCCGGGACTAGCGGGCGGGATACGCAGTATTTT
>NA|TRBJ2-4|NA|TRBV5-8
CASNPVGGQAKNIQYF
TGTGCCAGCAACCCCGTCGGCGGACAAGCCAAAAACATTCAGTACTTC
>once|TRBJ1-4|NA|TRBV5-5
CASSAAGSFNEKLFF
TGTGCCAGCAGCGCCGCCGGGTCCTTTAATGAAAAACTGTTTTTT
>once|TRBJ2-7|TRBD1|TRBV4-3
CASSHARQGPYEQYF
TGCGCCAGCAGCCATGCTAGACAGGGACCTTACGAGCAGTACTTC
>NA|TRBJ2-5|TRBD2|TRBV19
CASSMRRGQETQYF
TGTGCCAGTAGTATGCGGCGGGGGCAAGAGACCCAGTACTTC
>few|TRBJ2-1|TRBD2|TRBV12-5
CASGLDPGLAGLNEQFF
TGTGCTAGTGGTTTGGACCCCGGACTAGCGGGGCTCAATGAGCAGTTCTTC
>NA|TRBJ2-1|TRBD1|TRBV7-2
CASSFLAQGALNEQFF
TGTGCCAGCAGCTTTCTGGCACAGGGGGCACTCAATGAGCAGTTCTTC
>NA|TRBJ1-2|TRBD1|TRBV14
CASSQVGQGMDGYTF
TGTGCCAGCAGCCAAGTGGGACAGGGTATGGATGGCTACACCTTC
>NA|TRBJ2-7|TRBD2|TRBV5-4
CASSLLSSGSYEQYF
TGTGCCAGCAGCTTGTTGTCTAGCGGGAGTTACGAGCAGTACTTC
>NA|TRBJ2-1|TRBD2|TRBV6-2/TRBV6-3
CASSYRLAGGTNEQFF
TGTGCCAGCAGTTACCGACTAGCGGGGGGGACCAATGAGCAGTTCTTC
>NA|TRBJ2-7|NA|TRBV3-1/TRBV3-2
CASSQEREEQYF
TGTGCCAGCAGCCAAGAGAGGGAAGAGCAGTACTTC
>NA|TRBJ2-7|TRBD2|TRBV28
CASSSGLAKLYEQYF
TGTGCCAGCAGTTCAGGACTAGCGAAACTCTACGAGCAGTACTTC
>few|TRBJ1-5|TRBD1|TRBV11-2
CASSSGDRGYQPQHF
TGTGCCAGCAGCTCCGGGGACAGGGGATATCAGCCCCAGCATTTT
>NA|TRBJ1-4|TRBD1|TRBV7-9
CASSKGDRDNEKLFF
TGTGCCAGCAGCAAGGGGGACAGAGATAATGAAAAACTGTTTTTT
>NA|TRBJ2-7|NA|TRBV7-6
CASTPKVGGGSHYEQYF
TGTGCCAGCACCCCCAAGGTCGGTGGAGGGTCCCACTACGAGCAGTACTTC
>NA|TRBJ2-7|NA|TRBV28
CASSSPQPLAEQYF
TGTGCCAGCAGCTCCCCTCAACCTTTAGCCGAGCAGTACTTC
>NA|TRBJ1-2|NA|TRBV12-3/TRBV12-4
CASSLTANYGYTF
TGTGCCAGCAGTCTTACAGCCAACTATGGCTACACCTTC
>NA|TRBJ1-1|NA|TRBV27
CASSLRGTEAFF
TGTGCCAGCAGTTTAAGGGGGACTGAAGCTTTCTTT
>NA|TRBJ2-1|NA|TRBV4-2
CASRDGQSSYNEQFF
TGTGCCAGCAGAGACGGACAAAGCTCCTACAATGAGCAGTTCTTC
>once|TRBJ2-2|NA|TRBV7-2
CASSSRRAGKGWTGELFF
TGTGCCAGCAGCTCGCGAAGGGCGGGTAAAGGCTGGACCGGGGAGCTGTTTTTT
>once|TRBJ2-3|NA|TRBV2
CASSDQYGTDTQYF
TGTGCCAGCAGTGACCAGTATGGCACAGATACGCAGTATTTT
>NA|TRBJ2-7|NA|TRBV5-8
CASSLLHSSYEQYF
TGTGCCAGCAGCTTGCTTCACAGCTCCTACGAGCAGTACTTC
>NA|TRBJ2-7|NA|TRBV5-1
CASSPRGSSSYEQYF
TGCGCCAGCAGCCCCCGGGGGTCGAGCTCCTACGAGCAGTACTTC
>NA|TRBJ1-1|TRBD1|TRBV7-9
CASSGWTGTGIGTEAFF
TGTGCCAGCAGCGGATGGACAGGGACGGGGATAGGAACTGAAGCTTTCTTT
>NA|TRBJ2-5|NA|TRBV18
CASSPPQETQYF
TGTGCCAGCTCACCCCCTCAAGAGACCCAGTACTTC
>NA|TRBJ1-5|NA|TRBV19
CASSWTANSNQPQHF
TGTGCCAGTAGCTGGACAGCGAATAGCAATCAGCCCCAGCATTTT
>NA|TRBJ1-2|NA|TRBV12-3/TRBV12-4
CASSFTGNGYTF
TGTGCCAGCAGTTTTACAGGGAATGGCTACACCTTC
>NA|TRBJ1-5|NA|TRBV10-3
CAISESRTDQPQHF
TGTGCCATCAGTGAGTCGAGGACAGATCAGCCCCAGCATTTT
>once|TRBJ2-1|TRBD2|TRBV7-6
CASSPPAGDNEQFF
TGTGCCAGCAGCCCCCCAGCGGGGGACAATGAGCAGTTCTTC
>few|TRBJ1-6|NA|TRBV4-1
CASSQAPTAGSSYNSPLHF
TGCGCCAGCAGCCAAGCTCCAACTGCCGGGAGCTCCTATAATTCACCCCTCCACTTT
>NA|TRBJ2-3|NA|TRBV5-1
CASSLAGTTDTQYF
TGCGCCAGCAGCTTGGCGGGTACCACAGATACGCAGTATTTT
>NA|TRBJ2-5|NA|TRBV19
CASSMAPTGTYQETQYF
TGTGCCAGTAGTATGGCCCCGACTGGTACGTACCAAGAGACCCAGTACTTC
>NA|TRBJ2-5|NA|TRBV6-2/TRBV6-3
CASSYPSGTMGRETQYF
TGTGCCAGCAGTTACCCCTCTGGCACAATGGGCAGAGAGACCCAGTACTTC
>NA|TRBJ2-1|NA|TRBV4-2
CASSQGGRGYNNEQFF
TGTGCCAGCAGCCAAGGAGGGAGGGGGTACAACAATGAGCAGTTCTTC
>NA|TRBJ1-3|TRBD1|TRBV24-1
CATSDSGQLDTIYF
TGTGCCACCAGTGACTCGGGACAGCTGGACACCATATATTTT
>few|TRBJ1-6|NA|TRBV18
CASSPLGQNNSPLHF
TGTGCCAGCTCACCACTCGGACAGAATAATTCACCCCTCCACTTT
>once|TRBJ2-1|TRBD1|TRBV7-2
CASSPPPGQGSSLYNEQFF
TGTGCCAGCAGCCCCCCACCGGGACAGGGCTCAAGTCTTTACAATGAGCAGTTCTTC
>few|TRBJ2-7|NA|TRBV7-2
CASSSYRESSEQYF
TGTGCCAGCAGCTCCTACAGGGAAAGCTCCGAGCAGTACTTC
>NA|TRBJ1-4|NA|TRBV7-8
CASTRLGEKLFF
TGTGCCAGCACCCGCCTAGGAGAAAAACTGTTTTTT
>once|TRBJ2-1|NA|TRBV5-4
CASSLIRYEQFF
TGTGCCAGCAGCTTGATCCGGTATGAGCAGTTCTTC
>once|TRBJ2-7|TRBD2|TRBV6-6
CASRVIAGDEQYF
TGTGCCAGCAGGGTAATAGCGGGAGATGAGCAGTACTTC
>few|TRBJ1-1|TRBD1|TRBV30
CAWSGDPGQEAFF
TGTGCCTGGAGCGGAGACCCGGGACAGGAAGCTTTCTTT
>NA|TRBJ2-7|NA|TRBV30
CAWSSRLVKPYEQYF
TGTGCCTGGAGTTCCCGACTAGTCAAACCCTACGAGCAGTACTTC
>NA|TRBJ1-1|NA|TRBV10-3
CALRGLLDTEAFF
TGTGCCTTAAGGGGATTGCTGGACACTGAAGCTTTCTTT
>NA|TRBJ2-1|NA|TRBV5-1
CASSFGRLAPAYNEQFF
TGCGCCAGCAGCTTTGGTCGGCTAGCCCCTGCCTACAATGAGCAGTTCTTC
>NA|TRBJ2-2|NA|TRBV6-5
CASSRDTYTGELFF
TGTGCCAGCAGTCGAGACACTTACACCGGGGAGCTGTTTTTT
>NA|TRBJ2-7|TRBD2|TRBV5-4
CASKPGDSGGPASSYEQYF
TGTGCCAGCAAGCCCGGTGATAGCGGGGGGCCGGCGAGCTCCTACGAGCAGTACTTC
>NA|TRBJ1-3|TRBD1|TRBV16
CASSQTGETIYF
TGTGCCAGCAGCCAGACAGGGGAAACCATATATTTT
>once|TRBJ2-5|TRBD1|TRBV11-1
CASRSDRGIRETQYF
TGTGCCAGCAGATCCGACAGGGGGATCCGAGAGACCCAGTACTTC
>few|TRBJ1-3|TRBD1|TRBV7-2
CASSLTGGENTIYF
TGTGCCAGCAGCTTAACAGGGGGGGAAAACACCATATATTTT
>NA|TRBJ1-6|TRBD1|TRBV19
CASSEGQGRSYNSPLHF
TGTGCCAGTAGTGAAGGACAGGGCCGCTCCTATAATTCACCCCTCCACTTT
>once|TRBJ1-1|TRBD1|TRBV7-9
CASSLAGQAAFF
TGTGCCAGCAGCTTGGCGGGACAGGCGGCTTTCTTT
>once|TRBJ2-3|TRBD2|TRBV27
CASSFLGLAGGKDTQYF
TGTGCCAGCAGTTTTCTCGGCCTAGCGGGGGGTAAAGATACGCAGTATTTT
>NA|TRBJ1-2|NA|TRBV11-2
CASSLDVTPYGYTF
TGTGCCAGCAGCTTAGATGTCACACCCTATGGCTACACCTTC
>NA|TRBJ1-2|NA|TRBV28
CASSLFLQIYGYTF
TGTGCCAGCAGTTTATTTTTACAGATCTATGGCTACACCTTC
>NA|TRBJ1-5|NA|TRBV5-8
CASSRTDRVNSNQPQHF
TGTGCCAGCAGCCGTACGGACAGAGTTAATAGCAATCAGCCCCAGCATTTT
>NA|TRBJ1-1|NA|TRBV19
CASSITGSPGTEAFF
TGTGCCAGTAGTATCACAGGTTCACCAGGCACTGAAGCTTTCTTT
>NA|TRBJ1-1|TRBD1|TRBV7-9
CASSLTGGTEAFF
TGTGCCAGCAGCTTGACAGGGGGAACTGAAGCTTTCTTT
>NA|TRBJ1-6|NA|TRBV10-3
CAISQHRVREKENSPLHF
TGTGCCATCAGTCAACATAGGGTCAGGGAAAAAGAAAATTCACCCCTCCACTTT
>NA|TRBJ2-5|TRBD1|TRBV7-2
CASSPKTGLETQYF
TGTGCCAGCAGCCCAAAGACAGGGCTGGAGACCCAGTACTTC